What follows is one T cell receptor beta chain and its context. Its antigen remains unidentified. The length of the CDR3 is 17 residues. V lost 1 base to trimming and J lost 3 bases; unmatched junction nucleotides: 9. CDR1 is SGHVS and CDR2 is FQNEAQ in the germline V gene. The data originate from a study of cytomegalovirus exposure and HLA in healthy donors. General study findings and limits: V- and J-gene trimming in TCR beta was tied to a missense DCLRE1C variant by an analysis performed later. Beyond CMV serostatus, there was no information to go on about immune exposure. Among CMV-associated TCR beta chains, most appeared HLA-restricted in a later analysis. An analysis done earlier found most TCR beta V segments productive about 87% or about 30% of the time.

It was with 60 Vbeta and 13 Jbeta primers that the PCR ran. The method was immunoSEQ multiplex PCR; TCRdb's version includes in-frame clones alone and lacks a portion of them. This table has approximately 92,000 clones, 69% appearing once. The V call is TRBV7-8, the J call TRBJ2-1; 7 nucleotides match TRBD2. The specimen sequenced was PBMCs. This receptor was obtained from a man aged 45-65 years in good health and CMV-seronegative. CDR3 nucleotides: TGTGCCAGCAGCTTAGTGTCGGCGGGAGCTGTCTACAATGAGCAGTTCTTC. Translated: CASSLVSAGAVYNEQFF.